This paragraph reports one T cell receptor (beta chain). Its matching antigen is unknown. The data originate from a study of cytomegalovirus exposure and HLA in healthy donors. Study background: An earlier analysis found 117 million unique TCR beta sequences from about 190 million T cells. Around 85 million unique TCR sequences came from HLA-typed donors in an early release.

Primers included in the PCR were 60 Vbeta and 13 Jbeta primers. Sequencing used immunoSEQ multiplex PCR; TCRdb keeps in-frame clones, though not all of them. Of 160,000 or so clones in the sample, over 80% were seen once. General observations from the study: Cytomegalovirus status, reportedly, was diagnosed with high specificity and sensitivity by the classifier.

Trimming cost V 0 bases and J 1 base, with 6 bases left between them. This CDR3 contains 14 residues. Germline V gene sequence: CDR1 MNHNS, CDR2 SASEGT. This chain joins TRBV6-1 and TRBJ1-1; no reliable D call. This clonotype was sampled from a young woman in good health and CMV-seronegative. Material: PBMCs. CDR3 sequence (DNA): TGTGCCAGCAGTGAAGCTGACTCGAACACTGAAGCTTTCTTT. Protein sequence: CASSEADSNTEAFF.